This TCR beta chain originates from a study of blood T cell repertoires in COVID-19. Measured with immunoSEQ multiplex PCR; TCRdb has only the in-frame clones, and not every one. The sample gives 140,000 to 150,000 clones, around 89% of which show up once; 2.5% to 3% is in the top ten. This clone has only one observation. This TCR was sampled from a man in his 60s with active or convalescent COVID-19. Sample: peripheral blood.

CDR3 DNA sequence: TGTGCCAGCAGCCCCCGGACTTGGGATACGCAGTATTTT. Translation: CASSPRTWDTQYF. This rearrangement joins TRBV9 to TRBJ2-3; perhaps TRBD2 as D (5 bases). The CDR3 spans 13 residues. Germline loops: CDR1 SGDLS, CDR2 YYNGEE. Trimming removed 4 bases at V and 6 bases at J, with 12 bases between.